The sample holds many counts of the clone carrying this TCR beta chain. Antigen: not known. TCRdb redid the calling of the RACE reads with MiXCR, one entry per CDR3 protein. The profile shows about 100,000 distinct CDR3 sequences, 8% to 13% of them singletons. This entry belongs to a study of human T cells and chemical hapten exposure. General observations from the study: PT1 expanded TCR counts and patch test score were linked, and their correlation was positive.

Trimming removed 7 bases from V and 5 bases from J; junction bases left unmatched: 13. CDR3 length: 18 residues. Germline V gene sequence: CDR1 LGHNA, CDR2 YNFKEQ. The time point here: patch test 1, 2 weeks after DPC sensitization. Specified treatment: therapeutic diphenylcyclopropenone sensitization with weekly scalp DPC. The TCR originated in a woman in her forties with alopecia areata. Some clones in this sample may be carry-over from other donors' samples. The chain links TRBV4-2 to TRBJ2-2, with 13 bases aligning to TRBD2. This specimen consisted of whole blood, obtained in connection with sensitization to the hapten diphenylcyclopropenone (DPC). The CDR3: CASTKLTSGGMVTGELFF. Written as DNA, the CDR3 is TGTGCCAGCACCAAACTGACTAGCGGGGGGATGGTTACCGGGGAGCTGTTTTTT.